This T cell receptor (beta chain) is from a study of blood T cells in healthy people across ages. Collection of ten milliliters of peripheral blood was performed for each donor. Alongside a J-beta primer mix, a sample-barcoded 5' primer served in a second PCR lasting about 6 to 12 cycles. TCRdb re-analysed the 5' RACE reads in MiXCR, keeping a single row per CDR3 protein. The data hold roughly 1.9 million distinct CDR3 sequences, with more than 35% observed a single time. V lost 1 base, J lost 6 bases, and 10 bases stayed unmatched. This CDR3 has 15 residues. Germline V gives CDR1 DFQATT, CDR2 SNEGSKA (reference sequence).

The source of this sequence is a human donor in good health. This chain uses TRBV20-1 with TRBJ2-3; 7 bases match TRBD2. Sequenced sample: blood. CDR3 residues: CSARGRERGWDTQYF. In DNA form, the CDR3 reads TGCAGTGCTAGAGGGCGGGAGAGGGGATGGGATACGCAGTATTTT.